One and the same sample provided the 17 T cell receptor beta chains below, sequenced in a study of T cell changes during pregnancy in multiple sclerosis. The table came from immunoSEQ multiplex PCR; TCRdb's copy has only in-frame clones and leaves some out. This sample has about 45,000 clones, with about 96% found just once. This material consisted of peripheral blood, taken in the second trimester of pregnancy. These receptors came from a female donor with multiple sclerosis, enrolled in a pregnancy study.

This sequence joins TRBV30 and TRBJ2-1, with 16 bases aligning to TRBD2. The CDR3 runs to 18 residues. Germline V lookup: CDR1 GTSNPN, CDR2 SVGIG (reference sequence). V shed 4 bases and J 3 bases; nucleotides not matched to a gene: 9. This chain's CDR3 is CAWIPGTSGRAIYNEQFF. The CDR3, as DNA: TGTGCCTGGATTCCCGGGACTAGCGGGAGGGCGATCTACAATGAGCAGTTCTTC.

The chain has TRBV7-2 and TRBJ1-2; 8 bases line up with TRBD1. The CDR3 runs to 15 residues. Germline CDR1 reads SGHTA; CDR2 reads FQGNSA. With V trimmed by 4 bases and J by 2 bases, 6 bases remained unmatched. The CDR3 sequence is CASSSWTGTNYGYTF. The CDR3 coding sequence is TGTGCCAGCAGCTCTTGGACAGGGACCAACTATGGCTACACCTTC.

The rearrangement joins TRBV7-2 to TRBJ1-1, with 11 bases that match TRBD1. The V and J ends lost 1 base and 6 bases, in that order; junction bases with no gene match: 7. The CDR3 has 16 amino acids. CDR1 SGHTA and CDR2 FQGNSA come from the germline V gene. The CDR3 bases are TGTGCCAGCAGCTTAGGGCCCGCGGGACAGGGGGCTGAAGCTTTCTTT. As protein: CASSLGPAGQGAEAFF.

The J gene is TRBJ1-2, the V gene TRBV5-4; TRBD1 aligns across 8 bases. Germline values: CDR1 SGHNT, CDR2 YYREEE (reference sequence). This CDR3 region has 14 residues. Trimming at V came to 4 bases and at J to 2 bases, leaving 4 bases not matched to a gene. The CDR3 spells CASSPRTGNYGYTF. CDR3 bases: TGTGCCAGCAGCCCGAGGACAGGGAACTATGGCTACACCTTC.

The CDR3: CASSMGRSYSNQPQHF. The CDR3 nucleotides read TGTGCCAGTAGTATGGGCAGGTCATATAGCAATCAGCCCCAGCATTTT. V is TRBV19 and J is TRBJ1-5, with unresolved D. V lost 3 bases to trimming and J lost 0 bases, with 12 bases between them. Looked up from germline, CDR1 is LNHDA and CDR2 is SQIVND (reference sequence). The length of the CDR3 is 16 residues.

The gene calls are TRBV19 and TRBJ1-5, with D possibly TRBD1 on 6 matching bases. Germline lookup yields CDR1 LNHDA and CDR2 SQIVND (reference sequence). This CDR3 region has 14 residues. V gave up 9 bases and J gave up 4 bases, with 16 bases separating them. The CDR3 loop is CASTSGALNQPQHF. In nucleotides, the CDR3 is TGTGCCAGCACCTCAGGGGCCCTTAATCAGCCCCAGCATTTT.

CDR3 in DNA: TGCGCCAGCAGCCAAGATCCAGGTCTCAGGGGCAATCAGCCCCAGCATTTT. It is translated as CASSQDPGLRGNQPQHF. This chain connects TRBV4-1 to TRBJ1-5; a weak D match, TRBD1 (5 bases). Per the germline V gene, CDR1 is MGHRA and CDR2 is YSYEKL. V lost 0 bases to trimming and J lost 2 bases, with 14 bases between them. The CDR3 consists of 17 residues.

The chain recombines TRBV6-6 with TRBJ2-3, with D uncertain. This CDR3 spans 12 amino acids. Germline loops: CDR1 MNHNY, CDR2 SVGAGI (reference sequence). V was clipped by 6 bases and J by 5 bases, with 9 bases between them. Here the CDR3 DNA reads TGTGCCAGCAGCTTGCCCGGAGATACGCAGTATTTT. This translates into CASSLPGDTQYF.

V usage is TRBV5-6 and J usage is TRBJ1-4, with 12 bases fitting TRBD1. The CDR3 runs to 15 residues. Germline V lookup: CDR1 SGHDT, CDR2 YYEEEE. With 3 bases clipped from V and 10 bases from J, the junction kept 7 bases outside the gene matches. The CDR3 bases are TGTGCCAGCAGCTATGGGACAGGGGGCGGAGGAAAACTGTTTTTT. Its protein product is CASSYGTGGGGKLFF.

The rearrangement joins TRBV27 to TRBJ2-7; perhaps TRBD2 as D (6 bases). The germline CDR1 and CDR2 sequences are MNHEY and SMNVEV (reference sequence). V dropped 4 bases and J dropped 5 bases, with 18 bases sitting between them. This CDR3 has 15 amino acids. The CDR3 DNA is TGTGCCAGCAGTTCCCTCCCCGGGGCGGGACACGAGCAGTACTTC. Its translation is CASSSLPGAGHEQYF.

This chain connects TRBV5-1 to TRBJ1-3, with D perhaps matching TRBD1 (6 bases). Germline V gene lookup returns CDR1 SGHRS and CDR2 YFSETQ. V lost 0 bases, J lost 0 bases, and 10 bases lay in between. CDR3 size: 16 residues. CDR3: CASSLGWTVSGNTIYF. The DNA of the CDR3 is TGCGCCAGCAGCTTGGGGTGGACAGTCTCTGGAAACACCATATATTTT. Combining the CDR3 with reference TRBV5-1 and TRBJ1-3 gives the whole variable domain KAGVTQTPRYLIKTRGQQVTLSCSPISGHRSVSWYQQTPGQGLQFLFEYFSETQRNKGNFPGRFSGRQFSNSRSEMNVSTLELGDSALYLCASSLGWTVSGNTIYFGEGSWLTVV.

This sequence joins TRBV27 and TRBJ2-1, with a tentative D call TRBD2 (6 bases). Trimming removed 5 bases at V and 7 bases at J, with 12 bases between. This CDR3 contains 13 residues. In germline, CDR1 is MNHEY, CDR2 SMNVEV (reference sequence). The CDR3 protein is CASSAGRGNEQFF. CDR3 DNA: TGTGCCAGCAGTGCGGGGCGGGGAAATGAGCAGTTCTTC.

The chain is built from TRBV9 and TRBJ2-1, with D maybe TRBD2 (6 bases). This CDR3 has 14 amino acids. The V and J ends lost 0 bases and 4 bases respectively, with 8 bases between them. CDR1 and CDR2 (germline): SGDLS, YYNGEE. CDR3 sequence (DNA): TGTGCCAGCAGCGTAGCGGGAGATTACAATGAGCAGTTCTTC. Its translation is CASSVAGDYNEQFF.

The chain couples TRBV23-1 to TRBJ1-3, with D perhaps matching TRBD1 (6 bases). TRBV23-1 falls under the ORF class, with uncertain function. The CDR3 is 17 residues long. Trimming took off 2 bases at V and 2 bases at J, with 16 bases between the two ends. The CDR3 nucleotides are TGCGCCAGCAGTCAAACGCCCCCTACAGGGACTGGAAACACCATATATTTT. Translated, it gives CASSQTPPTGTGNTIYF.

This clone has a single count. The J gene is TRBJ1-4, the V gene TRBV29-1; 9 bases match TRBD1. This CDR3 has 13 amino acids. In germline, CDR1 is SQVTM, CDR2 ANQGSEA. With V trimmed by 4 bases and J by 8 bases, 5 bases remained unmatched. CDR3 sequence: CSVAGQGNEKLFF. The CDR3, as DNA: TGCAGCGTTGCGGGACAGGGAAACGAAAAACTGTTTTTT.

The chain links TRBV5-1 to TRBJ2-3, with D possibly matching TRBD2 (5 bases). This CDR3 contains 15 residues. Germline CDR1 is SGHRS and CDR2 is YFSETQ. The ends were cut back, 4 bases at V and 5 bases at J, with 17 bases in the middle. The CDR3 sequence: CASSPGLPSVDTQYF. The CDR3 DNA follows: TGCGCCAGCAGCCCCGGACTCCCCTCCGTAGATACGCAGTATTTT.

This sequence joins TRBV9 and TRBJ2-7; D not certain. V lost 4 bases, J lost 3 bases, and 11 bases lay in between. This CDR3 has 13 amino acids. The germline gives CDR1 SGDLS, CDR2 YYNGEE. The CDR3 sequence: CASSTTLDYEQYF. The CDR3 DNA follows: TGTGCCAGCAGCACTACTCTCGACTACGAGCAGTACTTC.